Listed below are T cell receptor beta chains from one sample, sequenced in a study of patients and donors after allogeneic stem cell transplantation. TCRdb reprocessed the RT-PCR reads with MiXCR, giving one entry per CDR3 protein. The sample includes about 160,000 distinct CDR3 sequences, about 40% of them seen just once. The sample taken for sequencing was blood, either unsorted or a sorted T cell fraction (not recorded which). Receptors originate from a human donor who was either an allogeneic HSCT recipient or a stem cell or donor lymphocyte infusion donor (not recorded which). It is not recorded whose cells these are; they may come from a transplant donor. Both conserved end residues are trimmed from each CDR3.

J	V	CDR3
TRBJ1-1	TRBV12-3/TRBV12-4	ASIPRTGVGAF
TRBJ1-2	TRBV3-1	ASSRSTGVNYGYT
TRBJ1-1	TRBV29-1	SVQGEVGTEAF
TRBJ1-6	TRBV27	ASSLLRVTNSPLH
TRBJ1-6	TRBV12-3/TRBV12-4	ASSLVGTNNSPLH
TRBJ2-7	TRBV15	ATSRGLGGGNEQY
TRBJ1-2	TRBV7-2	ASSLALRLKLRGYGYT
TRBJ1-4	TRBV5-1	ASRGGYRGKENEKLF
TRBJ1-2	TRBV5-6	ASSLAAGADYGYT
TRBJ1-2	TRBV2	ASSDRGEPYYGYT
TRBJ1-1	TRBV6-2/TRBV6-3	ASSYLNRGGDEAF
TRBJ2-1	TRBV7-9	ASSFLSGGAINEQF
TRBJ2-1	TRBV5-1	ASSLEVSSGGADEQF
TRBJ1-6	TRBV25-1	ASSPSQGAPGSPLH
TRBJ1-2	TRBV29-1	SAPDSFYGYT
TRBJ1-1	TRBV16	ASSQGTGGNTEAF
TRBJ2-4	TRBV11-2	ASGTGGNIQY
TRBJ2-1	TRBV11-2	ASSLDIAGTYNEQF
TRBJ1-5	TRBV6-5	ASSYQNGAFRCKPQH
TRBJ1-2	TRBV9	ASSPTGMDYGYT
TRBJ1-5	TRBV6-6	ASSYPLEGRQPQH
TRBJ2-5	TRBV21-1	ASSKVRDRVETQY
TRBJ1-1	TRBV5-1	ASIKQGALNTEAF
TRBJ2-3	TRBV6-5	ASKLAGGLDTQY
TRBJ2-2	TRBV18	ASSPLLGAGELF
TRBJ2-1	TRBV13	ASSPLAPAGGPGNEQF
TRBJ1-2	TRBV20-1	SADQGGGNGYT
TRBJ1-1	TRBV15	ATSRDRSVNTEAF
TRBJ1-1	TRBV29-1	SVPGRANTEAF
TRBJ2-3	TRBV24-1	ATSLEGRTQY
TRBJ1-6	TRBV20-1	SARLLPYNSPLH
TRBJ1-3	TRBV29-1	RGHRYSDTIY
TRBJ2-5	TRBV5-5	ASSLVGGPETQY
TRBJ1-5	TRBV12-3/TRBV12-4	ASGSGVGNGNQPQH
TRBJ1-6	TRBV29-1	SVSLGLSNSPLH
TRBJ1-3	TRBV10-3	AISEGDSLFLSGNTIY
TRBJ1-6	TRBV28	ASSVIRGTNSPLH
TRBJ1-4	TRBV9	ASSTQTGGGEKLF
TRBJ1-6	TRBV10-3	AISETGNSPLH
TRBJ2-1	TRBV7-9	ASSLDRLAGAHSNEQF
TRBJ2-3	TRBV6-5	ASSYSPSGHTDTQY
TRBJ1-2	TRBV12-3/TRBV12-4	ASSPLDRGVYGYT
TRBJ2-5	TRBV7-9	ASSPELAHEETQY
TRBJ2-3	TRBV11-2	ASSVRTSGAPTDTQY
TRBJ1-2	TRBV5-1	ASSVDRASYGYT
TRBJ1-1	TRBV5-1	ASGRGTVNTEAF
TRBJ2-3	TRBV30	AWSVIAGRTDTQY
TRBJ2-2	TRBV15	ATKPRRENTGELF
TRBJ1-1	TRBV7-6	ASSLVPTGYQTEAF
TRBJ2-3	TRBV28	ASSSSGARTDTQY
TRBJ1-1	TRBV11-2	ASSLELGRGTEAF
TRBJ2-3	TRBV3-1	ASSHRRLSSSHTDTQY
TRBJ2-1	TRBV4-2	ASSQDPRQTVRGEQF
TRBJ1-1	TRBV5-1	ASSPRTGTTNTEAF
TRBJ1-3	TRBV7-9	ASSPRTNGNTIY
TRBJ2-4	TRBV4-3	ASSQGLAGGPAKNIQY
TRBJ1-1	TRBV20-1	SVITPRNTEAF